This TCR beta chain emerged from a study of T cells after posttransplantation cyclophosphamide. Clones were read by immunoSEQ multiplex PCR, and TCRdb kept only the in-frame ones, dropping some. This table has roughly 7,300 clones, approximately 90% appearing once. Busulfan-fludarabine conditioning, marrow transplant, and cyclophosphamide on days +3 and +4 were administered. V shed 3 bases, J shed 8 bases, and the junction held 9 bases outside the gene matches. CDR3 size: 16 residues. Germline V gives CDR1 MDHEN, CDR2 SYDVKM. Concerning this clone: The antigen remains unidentified.

Overall study results and limits: Skin or GI-infiltrating T cells shared few TRB sequences with blood. TRB clonality was highly associated with recipient CMV seropositivity and reactivation. Later post-transplant blood repertoires were often dominated by donor CD8+ memory clones.

The receptor comes from a female patient aged 45 to 65 who received an allogeneic stem cell transplant from a related donor, was CMV-positive, and had no GVHD. Part of the T cell pool may stem from the graft donor. The material was PBMCs, obtained 1404 days after allogeneic stem cell transplant with posttransplant cyclophosphamide. The chain employs TRBV28 and TRBJ2-1; 11 bases fit TRBD1. This CDR3 is CASSLPGTGGEDEQFF. Here the CDR3 DNA reads TGTGCCAGCAGTTTGCCCGGGACAGGGGGAGAGGATGAGCAGTTCTTC.